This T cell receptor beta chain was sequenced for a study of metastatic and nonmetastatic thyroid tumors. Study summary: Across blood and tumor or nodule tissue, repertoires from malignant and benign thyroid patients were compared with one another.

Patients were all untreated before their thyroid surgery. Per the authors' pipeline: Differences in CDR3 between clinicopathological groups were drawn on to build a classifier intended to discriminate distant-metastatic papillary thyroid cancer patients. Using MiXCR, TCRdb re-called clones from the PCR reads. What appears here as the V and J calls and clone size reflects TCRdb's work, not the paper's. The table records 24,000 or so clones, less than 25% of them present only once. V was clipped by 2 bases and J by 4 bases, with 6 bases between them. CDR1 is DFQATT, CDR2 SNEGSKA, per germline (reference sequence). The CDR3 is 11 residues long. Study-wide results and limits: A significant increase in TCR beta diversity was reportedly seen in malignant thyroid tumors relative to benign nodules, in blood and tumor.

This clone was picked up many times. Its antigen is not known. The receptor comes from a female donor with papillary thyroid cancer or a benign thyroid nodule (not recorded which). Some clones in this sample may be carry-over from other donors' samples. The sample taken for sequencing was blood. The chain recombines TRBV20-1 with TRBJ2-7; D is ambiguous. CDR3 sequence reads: CSARTFYEQYF. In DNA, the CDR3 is TGCAGTGCTAGAACCTTTTACGAGCAGTACTTC.